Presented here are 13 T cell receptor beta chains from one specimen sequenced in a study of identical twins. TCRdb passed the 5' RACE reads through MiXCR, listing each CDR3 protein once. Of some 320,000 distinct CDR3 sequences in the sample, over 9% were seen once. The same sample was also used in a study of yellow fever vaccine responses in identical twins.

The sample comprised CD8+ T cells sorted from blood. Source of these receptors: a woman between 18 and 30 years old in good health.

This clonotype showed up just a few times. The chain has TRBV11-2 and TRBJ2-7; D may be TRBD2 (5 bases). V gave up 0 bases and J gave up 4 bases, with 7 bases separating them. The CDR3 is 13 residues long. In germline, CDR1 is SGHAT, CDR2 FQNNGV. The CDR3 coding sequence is TGTGCCAGCAGCTTAGATTCGGGGTACGAGCAGTACTTC. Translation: CASSLDSGYEQYF.

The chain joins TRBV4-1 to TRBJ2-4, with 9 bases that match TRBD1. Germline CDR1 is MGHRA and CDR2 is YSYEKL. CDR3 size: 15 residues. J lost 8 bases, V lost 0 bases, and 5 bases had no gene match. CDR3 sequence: CASSQEGDRVDIQYF. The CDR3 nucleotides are TGCGCCAGCAGCCAAGAAGGGGACAGGGTGGACATTCAGTACTTC.

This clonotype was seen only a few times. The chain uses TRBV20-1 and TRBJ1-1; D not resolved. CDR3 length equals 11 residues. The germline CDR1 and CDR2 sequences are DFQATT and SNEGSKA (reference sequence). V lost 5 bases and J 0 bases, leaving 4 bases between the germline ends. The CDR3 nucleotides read TGCAGTGCTTCCTTGAACACTGAAGCTTTCTTT. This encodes CSASLNTEAFF.

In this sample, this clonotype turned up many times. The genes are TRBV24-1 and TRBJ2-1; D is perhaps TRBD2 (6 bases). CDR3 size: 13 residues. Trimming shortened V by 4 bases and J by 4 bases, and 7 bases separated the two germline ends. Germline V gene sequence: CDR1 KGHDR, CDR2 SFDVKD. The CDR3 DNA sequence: TGTGCCACCAGTGAGGGACTGTACAATGAGCAGTTCTTC. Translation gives CATSEGLYNEQFF.

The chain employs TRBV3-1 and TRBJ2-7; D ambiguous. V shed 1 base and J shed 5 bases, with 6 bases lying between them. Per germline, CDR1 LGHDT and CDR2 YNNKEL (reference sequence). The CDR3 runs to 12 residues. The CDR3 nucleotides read TGTGCCAGCAGCCAAGTCGGCCACGAGCAGTACTTC. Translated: CASSQVGHEQYF.

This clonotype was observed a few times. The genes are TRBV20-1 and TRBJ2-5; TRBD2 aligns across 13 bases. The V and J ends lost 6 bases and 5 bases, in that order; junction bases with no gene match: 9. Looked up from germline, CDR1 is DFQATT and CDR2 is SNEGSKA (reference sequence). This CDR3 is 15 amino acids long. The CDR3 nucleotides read TGCAGTGCCACCTCAGGGACTAGCGGGGAGGAGACCCAGTACTTC. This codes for CSATSGTSGEETQYF.

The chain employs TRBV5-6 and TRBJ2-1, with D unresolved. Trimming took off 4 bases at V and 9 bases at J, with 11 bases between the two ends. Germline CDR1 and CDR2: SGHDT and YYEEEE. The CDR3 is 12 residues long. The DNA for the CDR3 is TGTGCCAGCAGCGCTGGGTTGCCTGAGCAGTTCTTC. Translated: CASSAGLPEQFF.

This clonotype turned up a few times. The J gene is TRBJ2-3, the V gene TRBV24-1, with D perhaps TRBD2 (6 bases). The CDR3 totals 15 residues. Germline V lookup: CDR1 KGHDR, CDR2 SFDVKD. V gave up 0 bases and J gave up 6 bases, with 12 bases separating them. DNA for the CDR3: TGTGCCACCAGTGATTTGGGAAGCGGGTCCGATACGCAGTATTTT. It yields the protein CATSDLGSGSDTQYF.

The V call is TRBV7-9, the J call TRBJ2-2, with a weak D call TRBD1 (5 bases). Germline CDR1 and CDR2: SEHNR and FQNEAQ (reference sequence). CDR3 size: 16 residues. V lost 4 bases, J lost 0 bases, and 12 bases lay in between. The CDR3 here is CASSSETDPNTGELFF. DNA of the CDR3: TGTGCCAGCAGCTCAGAGACAGATCCGAACACCGGGGAGCTGTTTTTT.

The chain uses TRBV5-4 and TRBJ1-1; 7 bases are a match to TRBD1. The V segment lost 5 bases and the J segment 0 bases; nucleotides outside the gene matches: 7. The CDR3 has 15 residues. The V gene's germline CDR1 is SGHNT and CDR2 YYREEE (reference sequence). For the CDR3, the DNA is TGTGCCAGCAGTTTAATGGGACAGTTGAACACTGAAGCTTTCTTT. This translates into CASSLMGQLNTEAFF. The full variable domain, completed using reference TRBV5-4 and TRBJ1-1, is ETGVTQSPTHLIKTRGQQVTLRCSSQSGHNTVSWYQQALGQGPQFIFQYYREEENGRGNFPPRFSGLQFPNYSSELNVNALELDDSALYLCASSLMGQLNTEAFFGQGTRLTVV.

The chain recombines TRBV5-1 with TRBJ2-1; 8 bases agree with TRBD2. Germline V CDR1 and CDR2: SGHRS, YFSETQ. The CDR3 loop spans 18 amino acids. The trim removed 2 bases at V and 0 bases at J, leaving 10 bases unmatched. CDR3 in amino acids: CASSFGDSGTHSYNEQFF. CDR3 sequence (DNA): TGCGCCAGCAGCTTTGGTGATAGCGGGACGCACTCCTACAATGAGCAGTTCTTC.

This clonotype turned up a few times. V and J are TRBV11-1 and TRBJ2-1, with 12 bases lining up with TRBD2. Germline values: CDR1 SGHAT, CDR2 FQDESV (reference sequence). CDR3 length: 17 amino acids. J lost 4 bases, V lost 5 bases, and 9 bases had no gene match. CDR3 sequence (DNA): TGTGCCAGCAGCCCTGATATCGGACTAGCGGGGTACAATGAGCAGTTCTTC. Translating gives CASSPDIGLAGYNEQFF. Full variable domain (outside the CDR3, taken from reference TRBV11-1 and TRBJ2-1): EAEVAQSPRYKITEKSQAVAFWCDPISGHATLYWYRQILGQGPELLVQFQDESVVDDSQLPKDRFSAERLKGVDSTLKIQPAELGDSAMYLCASSPDIGLAGYNEQFFGPGTRLTVL.

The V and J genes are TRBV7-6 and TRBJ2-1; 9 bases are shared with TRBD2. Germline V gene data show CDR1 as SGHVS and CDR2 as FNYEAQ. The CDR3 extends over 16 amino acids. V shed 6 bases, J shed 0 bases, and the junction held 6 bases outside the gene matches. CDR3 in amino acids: CASRLSSGSSYNEQFF. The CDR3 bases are TGTGCCAGCAGACTTAGTAGCGGGAGCTCCTACAATGAGCAGTTCTTC.